This T cell receptor (beta chain) comes out of a study of neurological immune-mediated disorders. Many counts were recorded for this clonotype. CDR3 length equals 15 residues. Germline-derived CDR1 and CDR2 are KGHDR and SFDVKD. The V end was cut by 5 bases, the J end by 3 bases, with 12 bases between. Sample time point: technical triplicate 2. Each sorted-subset library came from 900,000 to 1,000,000 CD4+ or CD8+ T cells. 5'RACE with 10-nucleotide random UMIs produced the cDNA. Each CDR3 protein gets one entry after TCRdb re-called the 5' RACE reads with MiXCR. This table has approximately 30,000 distinct CDR3 sequences, about an eighth appearing once.

The sequence was obtained from a female donor with HTLV-1-associated myelopathy (HAM/TSP). The genes are TRBV24-1 and TRBJ2-2, with D perhaps given as TRBD1 or TRBD2 (6 bases each). Material: CD4+ T cells from blood. The chain's CDR3 is CATSASGAYTGELFF. In DNA form, the CDR3 reads TGTGCCACCAGTGCATCGGGGGCGTACACCGGGGAGCTGTTTTTT.